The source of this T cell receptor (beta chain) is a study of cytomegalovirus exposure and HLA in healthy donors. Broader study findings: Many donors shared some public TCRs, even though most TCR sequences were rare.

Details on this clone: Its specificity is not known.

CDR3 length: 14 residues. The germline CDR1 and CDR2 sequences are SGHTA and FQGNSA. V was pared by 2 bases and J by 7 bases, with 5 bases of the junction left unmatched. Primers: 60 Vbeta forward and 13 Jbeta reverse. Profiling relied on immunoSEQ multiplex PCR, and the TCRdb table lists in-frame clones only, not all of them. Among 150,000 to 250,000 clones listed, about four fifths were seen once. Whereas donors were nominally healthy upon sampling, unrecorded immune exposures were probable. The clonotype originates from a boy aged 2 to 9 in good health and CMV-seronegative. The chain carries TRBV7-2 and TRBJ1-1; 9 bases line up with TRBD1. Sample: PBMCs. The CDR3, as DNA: TGTGCCAGCAGCTTACTACGACAGGGGGATGAAGCTTTCTTT. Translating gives CASSLLRQGDEAFF. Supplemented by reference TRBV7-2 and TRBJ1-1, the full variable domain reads GAGVSQSPSNKVTEKGKDVELRCDPISGHTALYWYRQSLGQGLEFLIYFQGNSAPDKSGLPSDRFSAERTGGSVSTLTIQRTQQEDSAVYLCASSLLRQGDEAFFGQGTRLTVV.